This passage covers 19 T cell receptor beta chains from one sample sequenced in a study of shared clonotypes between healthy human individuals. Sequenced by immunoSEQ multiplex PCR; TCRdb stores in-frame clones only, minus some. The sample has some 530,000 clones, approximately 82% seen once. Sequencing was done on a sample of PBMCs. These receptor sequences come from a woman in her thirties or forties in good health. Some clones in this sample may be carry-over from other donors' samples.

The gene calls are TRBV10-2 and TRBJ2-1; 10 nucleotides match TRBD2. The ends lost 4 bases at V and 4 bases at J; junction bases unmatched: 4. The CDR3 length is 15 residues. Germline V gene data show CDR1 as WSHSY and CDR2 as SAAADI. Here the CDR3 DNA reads TGCGCCAGCAGTGGATCTAGCGGGGGTTACAATGAGCAGTTCTTC. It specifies CASSGSSGGYNEQFF.

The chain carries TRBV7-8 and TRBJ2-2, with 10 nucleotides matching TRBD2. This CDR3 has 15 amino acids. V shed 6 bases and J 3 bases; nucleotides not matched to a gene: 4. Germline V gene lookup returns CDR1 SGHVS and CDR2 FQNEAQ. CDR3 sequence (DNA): TGTGCCAGCAGGTCTCTAGCGGGAGACACCGGGGAGCTGTTTTTT. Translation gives CASRSLAGDTGELFF.

In DNA form, the CDR3 reads TGTGCCAGCAGTTTCTCGGGGCGGCCTGAAGCTTTCTTT. Its protein product is CASSFSGRPEAFF. The chain couples TRBV28 to TRBJ1-1, with a possible D match to TRBD1 (5 bases). Per the germline V gene, CDR1 is MDHEN and CDR2 is SYDVKM. V dropped 3 bases and J dropped 6 bases, with 11 bases sitting between them. The CDR3 has 13 amino acids.

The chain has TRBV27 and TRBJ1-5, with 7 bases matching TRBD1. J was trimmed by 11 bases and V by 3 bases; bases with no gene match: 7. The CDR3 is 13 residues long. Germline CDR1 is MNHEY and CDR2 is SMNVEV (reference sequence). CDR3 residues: CASSFWGGQSQHF. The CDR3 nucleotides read TGTGCCAGCAGTTTTTGGGGGGGACAGTCCCAGCATTTT.

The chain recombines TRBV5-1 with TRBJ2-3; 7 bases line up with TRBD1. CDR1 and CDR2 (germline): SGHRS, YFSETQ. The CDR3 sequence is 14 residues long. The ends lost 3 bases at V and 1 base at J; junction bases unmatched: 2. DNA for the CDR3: TGCGCCAGCAGCTACGGGACAGGCACAGATACGCAGTATTTT. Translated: CASSYGTGTDTQYF.

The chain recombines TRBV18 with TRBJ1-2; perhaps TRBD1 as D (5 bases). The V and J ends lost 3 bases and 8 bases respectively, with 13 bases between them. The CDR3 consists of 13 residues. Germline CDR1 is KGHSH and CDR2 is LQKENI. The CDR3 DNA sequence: TGTGCCAGCTCACCGGGGGGGGAAGGCGGCTACACCTTC. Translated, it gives CASSPGGEGGYTF. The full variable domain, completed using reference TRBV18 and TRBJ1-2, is NAGVMQNPRHLVRRRGQEARLRCSPMKGHSHVYWYRQLPEEGLKFMVYLQKENIIDESGMPKERFSAEFPKEGPSILRIQQVVRGDSAAYFCASSPGGEGGYTFGSGTRLTVV.

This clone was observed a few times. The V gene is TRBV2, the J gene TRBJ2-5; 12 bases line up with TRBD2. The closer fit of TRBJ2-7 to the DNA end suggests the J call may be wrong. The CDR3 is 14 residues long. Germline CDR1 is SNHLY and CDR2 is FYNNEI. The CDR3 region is CASSWTSGTYEQYF. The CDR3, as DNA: TGTGCCAGCAGCTGGACTAGCGGGACTTACGAGCAGTACTTC.

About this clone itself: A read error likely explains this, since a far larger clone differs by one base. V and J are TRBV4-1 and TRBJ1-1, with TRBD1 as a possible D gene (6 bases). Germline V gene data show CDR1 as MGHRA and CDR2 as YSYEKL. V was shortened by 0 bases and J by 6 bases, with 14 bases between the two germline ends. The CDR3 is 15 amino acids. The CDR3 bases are TGCGCCAGCAGCCAAGAAGGGCTGAGGGGGGCTGAAGCTTTCTTT. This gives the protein CASSQEGLRGAEAFF.

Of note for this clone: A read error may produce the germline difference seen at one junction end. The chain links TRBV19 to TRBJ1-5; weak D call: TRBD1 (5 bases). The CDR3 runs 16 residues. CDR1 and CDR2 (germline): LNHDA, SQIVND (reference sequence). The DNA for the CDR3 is TGTGCCAGTAGTATCACCATTGGGGCGAGCAGTCAGCCCCAGCATTTT. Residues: CASSITIGASSQPQHF.

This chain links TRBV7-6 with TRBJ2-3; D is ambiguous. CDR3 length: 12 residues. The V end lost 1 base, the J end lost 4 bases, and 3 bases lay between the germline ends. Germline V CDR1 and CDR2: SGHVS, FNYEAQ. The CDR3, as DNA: TGTGCCAGCAGCTTAGTGGCAGATACGCAGTATTTT. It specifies CASSLVADTQYF.

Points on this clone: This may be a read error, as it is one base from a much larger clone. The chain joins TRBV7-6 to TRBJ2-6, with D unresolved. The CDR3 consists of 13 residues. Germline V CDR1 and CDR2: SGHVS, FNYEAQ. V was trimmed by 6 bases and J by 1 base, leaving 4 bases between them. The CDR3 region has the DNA TGTGCCAGCAGTCCTTCTGGGGCCAACGTCCTGACTTTC. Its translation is CASSPSGANVLTF.

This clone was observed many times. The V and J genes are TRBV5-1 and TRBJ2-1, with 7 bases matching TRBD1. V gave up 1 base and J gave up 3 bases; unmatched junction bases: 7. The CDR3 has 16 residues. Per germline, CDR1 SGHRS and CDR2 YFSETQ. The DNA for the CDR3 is TGCGCCAGCAGCTTGTGGCAGGGGGACCGCTACAATGAGCAGTTCTTC. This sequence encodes CASSLWQGDRYNEQFF.

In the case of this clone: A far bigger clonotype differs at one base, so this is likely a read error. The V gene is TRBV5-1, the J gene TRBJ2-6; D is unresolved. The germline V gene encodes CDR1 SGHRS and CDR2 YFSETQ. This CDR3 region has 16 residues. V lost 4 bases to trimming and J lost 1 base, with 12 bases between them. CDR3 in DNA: TGCGCCAGCAGCCCCTACGGAGCATCTGGGGCCAACGTCCTGACTTTC. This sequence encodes CASSPYGASGANVLTF.

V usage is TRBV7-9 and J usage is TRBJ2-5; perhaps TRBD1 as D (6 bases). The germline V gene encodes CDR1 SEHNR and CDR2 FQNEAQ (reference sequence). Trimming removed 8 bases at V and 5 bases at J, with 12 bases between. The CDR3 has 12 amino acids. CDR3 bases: TGTGCCAGCGCTGACAGGCGGGAGACCCAGTACTTC. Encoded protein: CASADRRETQYF.

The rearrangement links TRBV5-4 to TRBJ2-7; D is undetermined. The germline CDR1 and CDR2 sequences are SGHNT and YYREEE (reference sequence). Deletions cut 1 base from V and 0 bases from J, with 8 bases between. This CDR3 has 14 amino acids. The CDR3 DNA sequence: TGTGCCAGCAGCTTGCAGCCCGTCTCCTACGAGCAGTACTTC. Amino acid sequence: CASSLQPVSYEQYF.

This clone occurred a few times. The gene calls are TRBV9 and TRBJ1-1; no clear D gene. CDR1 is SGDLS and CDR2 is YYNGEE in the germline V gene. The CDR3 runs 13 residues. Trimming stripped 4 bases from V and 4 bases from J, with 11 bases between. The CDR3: CASSPSIATEAFF. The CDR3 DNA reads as TGTGCCAGCAGCCCCTCAATAGCCACTGAAGCTTTCTTT.

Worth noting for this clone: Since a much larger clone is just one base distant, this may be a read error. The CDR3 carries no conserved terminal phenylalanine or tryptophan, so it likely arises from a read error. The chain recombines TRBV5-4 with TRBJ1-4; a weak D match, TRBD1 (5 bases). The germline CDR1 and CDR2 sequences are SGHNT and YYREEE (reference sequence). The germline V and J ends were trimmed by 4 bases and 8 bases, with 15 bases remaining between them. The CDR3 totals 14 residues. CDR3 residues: CASSLAGTTEKLFL. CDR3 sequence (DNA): TGTGCCAGCAGCCTTGCAGGGACCACAGAAAAACTGTTTCTT.

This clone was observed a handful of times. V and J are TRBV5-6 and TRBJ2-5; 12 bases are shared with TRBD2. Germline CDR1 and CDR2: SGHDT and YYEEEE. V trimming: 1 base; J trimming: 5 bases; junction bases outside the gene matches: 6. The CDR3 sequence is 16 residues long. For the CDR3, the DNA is TGTGCCAGCAGCTTGTTCCCGACTAGCGGGAGTGAGACCCAGTACTTC. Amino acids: CASSLFPTSGSETQYF.

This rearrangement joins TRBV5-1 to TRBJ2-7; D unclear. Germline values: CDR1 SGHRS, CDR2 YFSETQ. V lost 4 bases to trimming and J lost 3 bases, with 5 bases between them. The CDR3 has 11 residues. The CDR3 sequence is CASSDHYEQYF. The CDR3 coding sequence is TGCGCCAGCAGCGATCACTACGAGCAGTACTTC.